This TCR beta chain derives from a study of blood T cell repertoires in COVID-19. In the study overall: T cells, B-cell-depleted T cells, or PBMCs supplied cDNA or gDNA.

While infection was still active, Seattle patients were enrolled and then followed longitudinally. As handled by the study authors: Using reference gene primer amplification, nucleated cell counts were estimated. Profiled with immunoSEQ multiplex PCR; TCRdb holds only in-frame clones, not every one. That table supplies the V and J calls and clone size; D and trimming were determined from the DNA. Of around 440,000 clones in the sample, approximately 90% were seen once. V trimming: 2 bases; J trimming: 6 bases; junction bases outside the gene matches: 2. This CDR3 is built from 14 residues. CDR1 is SGDLS and CDR2 is YYNGEE in the germline V gene.

The chain employs TRBV9 and TRBJ1-4; 9 positions agree with TRBD1. The clonotype originates from a woman aged 50 to 65 with COVID-19, enrolled during active disease. Sequencing used peripheral blood. The CDR3 region has the DNA TGTGCCAGCAGCGTCGGGACAGGGTATGAAAAACTGTTTTTT. It encodes CASSVGTGYEKLFF.